Listed below are T cell receptor beta chains from one sample, sequenced in a study of tumor-infiltrating lymphocytes in primary liver carcinoma. TCRdb analysed the multiplex PCR reads with MiXCR anew, one entry per CDR3 protein. The sample lists about 210,000 distinct CDR3 sequences; approximately 64% were seen once. The specimen was peripheral blood. These receptors originate from a woman in her fifties or sixties with primary liver carcinoma and hepatitis B virus infection. The CDR3 runs from the conserved cysteine through the conserved F or W. The D gene is left open where the match is weak. Clone sizes are given selectively: once, few, many, or a class where the clone is expanded.

d_gene	abundance	j_gene	v_gene	CDR3nt	CDR3aa
-	many	TRBJ1-1	TRBV5-6	TGTGCCAGCAGCTTGGGGGGACAGAACACTGAAGCTTTCTTT	CASSLGGQNTEAFF
-	many	TRBJ2-3	TRBV6-5	TGTGCCAGCAGGAGGGGGAGCACAGATACGCAGTATTTT	CASRRGSTDTQYF
TRBD2	-	TRBJ2-1	TRBV24-1	TGTGTCACCAGTGATCGGGCAGCGGGAGAGGGCAATGAGCAGTTCTTC	CVTSDRAAGEGNEQFF
-	-	TRBJ1-1	TRBV12-3/TRBV12-4	TGTGCCAGCAGCCGACGGGGGAACAGTGAAGCTTTCTTT	CASSRRGNSEAFF
-	few	TRBJ2-7	TRBV7-9	TGTGCCAGCAGTCCCGAGAGTAACGGTTACGAGCAGTACTTC	CASSPESNGYEQYF
-	-	TRBJ1-1	TRBV2	TGTGCCAGCAGTGACGACAAGAACACTGAAGCTTTCTTT	CASSDDKNTEAFF
-	once	TRBJ1-2	TRBV4-1	TGCGCCAGCAGCCAAGACCTGGTTTTCCGCGGGGGCTATGTCTATGGCTACACCTTC	CASSQDLVFRGGYVYGYTF
-	-	TRBJ1-6	TRBV5-1	TGCGCCAGCAGCTTAGCCGGGACTCCGCATAATTCACCCCTCCACTTT	CASSLAGTPHNSPLHF
TRBD2	-	TRBJ2-3	TRBV10-1	TGCGCCAGCGGTGGACTAGCGGGAGGCACAGATAGGCAGTATTTT	CASGGLAGGTDRQYF
-	-	TRBJ1-5	TRBV28	TGTGCCAGCATCACTGTGGGGCCGCATAGCAATCAGCCCCAGCATTTT	CASITVGPHSNQPQHF
-	few	TRBJ2-5	TRBV5-1	TGCGCCAGCAGTCTAGGGACAATCGGGGAGACCCAGTACTTC	CASSLGTIGETQYF
TRBD1	-	TRBJ1-1	TRBV11-2	TGTGCCAGCAGACCGAGGACAGGGCCCACGGGAGCTTTCTTT	CASRPRTGPTGAFF
-	-	TRBJ2-7	TRBV5-1	TGCGTCAGCAGCTTGGACTGGTTGAACTACGAGCAGTACTTC	CVSSLDWLNYEQYF
TRBD2	-	TRBJ2-3	TRBV6-2/TRBV6-3	TGTGCCAACAGTTACTCTCCTACTAGCGAGTGCACAGATACGCAGTATTTT	CANSYSPTSECTDTQYF
TRBD2	many	TRBJ2-3	TRBV14	TGTGCCAGCAGCCAAGAATTTGCGCTAGCGGGAGTTTCAGATACGCAGTATTTT	CASSQEFALAGVSDTQYF
-	-	TRBJ2-3	TRBV19	TGTGCCAGTAACGGCGGACTTAGCGAAGCGACGCAGTATTTT	CASNGGLSEATQYF
TRBD2	few	TRBJ2-1	TRBV7-8	TGTGTCAGCAGCTTACAGACTAGCGGGAGATTGAATGAGCAGTTCTTC	CVSSLQTSGRLNEQFF
-	many	TRBJ2-3	TRBV5-6	TGTGCCAGCAGCTTGATCGGGGGCACAAGCACAGATACGCAGTATTTT	CASSLIGGTSTDTQYF
-	-	TRBJ1-2	TRBV5-5	TGTGTCAGCAGCTTGGTCGAGATTGCTAGCTATGGCTACACCTTC	CVSSLVEIASYGYTF
TRBD2	-	TRBJ2-7	TRBV20-1	TGCAGTGAAACGGGGCTAGCGGGAGCCGAGCAGTACTTC	CSETGLAGAEQYF
-	-	TRBJ1-2	TRBV6-4	TGTGCCAGCAGTGACGGAGAGGGGTTACTCTATGGCTACACCTTC	CASSDGEGLLYGYTF
-	-	TRBJ2-1	TRBV4-1	TGCGCCAGCAGCCAAGCGGGTTTAGTAAGTGAGCAGTTCTTC	CASSQAGLVSEQFF
TRBD2	-	TRBJ2-7	TRBV4-2	TGTGCCAGCAGCCTGGGACTAGCGGGAGCCATCAAGCAGTACTTC	CASSLGLAGAIKQYF
TRBD1	-	TRBJ1-5	TRBV29-1	TGCAGCGCCCAGAAAGGGGGCGCCGATCAGCCCCAGCATTTT	CSAQKGGADQPQHF
-	many	TRBJ1-6	TRBV5-5	TGTGCCAGCAGCTCGCGTATGGAGGGTTTCTCACCCCTCCACTTT	CASSSRMEGFSPLHF
TRBD2	-	TRBJ2-2	TRBV5-1	TGCGCCAGCAGCAATGGACTAGCGGCAGCGGGCGGGGAGCTGTTTTTT	CASSNGLAAAGGELFF
TRBD1	many	TRBJ1-1	TRBV11-3	TGTGCCAGCAGCCCCCGGACAGGTGGGGTGGGTGAAGCTTTCTTT	CASSPRTGGVGEAFF
-	-	TRBJ2-3	TRBV12-3/TRBV12-4	TGTGCCAGCAGTTTAAGCCTGACAGGAGGGACAGATACGCAGTATTTT	CASSLSLTGGTDTQYF